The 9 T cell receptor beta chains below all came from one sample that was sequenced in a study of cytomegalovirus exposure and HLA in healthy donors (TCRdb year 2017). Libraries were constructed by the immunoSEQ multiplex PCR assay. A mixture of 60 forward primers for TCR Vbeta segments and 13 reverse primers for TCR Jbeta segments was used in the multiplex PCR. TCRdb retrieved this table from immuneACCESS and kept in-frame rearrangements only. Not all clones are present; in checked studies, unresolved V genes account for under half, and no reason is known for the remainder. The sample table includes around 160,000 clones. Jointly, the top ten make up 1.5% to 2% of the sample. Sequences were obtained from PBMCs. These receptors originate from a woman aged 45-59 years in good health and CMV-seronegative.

The CDR3 loop is CASSLSGHGSYEQYF. The CDR3 DNA follows: TGTGCCAGCTCACTTTCGGGACATGGGTCCTACGAGCAGTACTTC. V gene TRBV18 combines with J gene TRBJ2-7; D possibly corresponds to TRBD1 (6 bases). Germline CDR1 and CDR2: KGHSH and LQKENI. V was trimmed by 4 bases and J by 1 base, leaving 14 bases between them. CDR3 length: 15 residues.

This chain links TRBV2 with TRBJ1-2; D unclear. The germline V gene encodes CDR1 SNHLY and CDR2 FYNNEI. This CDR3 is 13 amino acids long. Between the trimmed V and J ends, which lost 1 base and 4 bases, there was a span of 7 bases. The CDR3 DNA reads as TGTGCCAGCAGTGAAGGGCTGCTCTATGGCTACACCTTC. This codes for CASSEGLLYGYTF.

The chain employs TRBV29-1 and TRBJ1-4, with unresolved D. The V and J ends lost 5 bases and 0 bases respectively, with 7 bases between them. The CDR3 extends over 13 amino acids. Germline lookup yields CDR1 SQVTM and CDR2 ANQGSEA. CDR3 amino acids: CSVKRTTNEKLFF. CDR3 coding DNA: TGCAGCGTTAAGAGAACAACTAATGAAAAACTGTTTTTT. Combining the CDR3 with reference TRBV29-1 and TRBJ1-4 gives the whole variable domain SAVISQKPSRDICQRGTSLTIQCQVDSQVTMMFWYRQQPGQSLTLIATANQGSEATYESGFVIDKFPISRPNLTFSTLTVSNMSPEDSSIYLCSVKRTTNEKLFFGSGTQLSVL.

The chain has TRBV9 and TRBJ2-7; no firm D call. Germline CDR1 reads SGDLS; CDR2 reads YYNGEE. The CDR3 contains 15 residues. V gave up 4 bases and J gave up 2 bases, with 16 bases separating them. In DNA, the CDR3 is TGTGCCAGCAGCCTCGTAGCCGTGGTTACCTACGAGCAGTACTTC. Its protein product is CASSLVAVVTYEQYF.

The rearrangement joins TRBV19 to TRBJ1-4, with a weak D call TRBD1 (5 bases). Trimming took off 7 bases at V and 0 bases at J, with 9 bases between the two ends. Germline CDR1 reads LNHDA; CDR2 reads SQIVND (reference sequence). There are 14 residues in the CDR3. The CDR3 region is CASTQVATNEKLFF. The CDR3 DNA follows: TGTGCCAGTACACAGGTAGCAACTAATGAAAAACTGTTTTTT.

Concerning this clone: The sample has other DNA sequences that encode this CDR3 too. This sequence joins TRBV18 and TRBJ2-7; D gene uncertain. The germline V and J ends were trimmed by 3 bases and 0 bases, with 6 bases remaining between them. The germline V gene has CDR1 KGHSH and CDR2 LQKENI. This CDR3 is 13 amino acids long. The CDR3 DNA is TGTGCCAGCTCACCCCCTTCCTCCTACGAGCAGTACTTC. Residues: CASSPPSSYEQYF.

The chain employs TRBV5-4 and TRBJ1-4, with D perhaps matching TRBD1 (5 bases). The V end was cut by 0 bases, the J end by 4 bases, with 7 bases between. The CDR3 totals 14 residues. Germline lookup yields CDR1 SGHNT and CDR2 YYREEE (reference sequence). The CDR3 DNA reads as TGTGCCAGCAGCTTGGGGCAGGGTAATGAAAAACTGTTTTTT. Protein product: CASSLGQGNEKLFF.

DNA of the CDR3: TGTGCCAGCAGCGCCCCGGGACAGAGCTCTGGAAACACCATATATTTT. It codes for CASSAPGQSSGNTIYF. V is TRBV9 and J is TRBJ1-3, with 7 bases lining up with TRBD1. CDR1 and CDR2 from the germline V gene are SGDLS and YYNGEE. The CDR3 extends over 16 amino acids. Trimming at V came to 3 bases and at J to 0 bases, leaving 6 bases not matched to a gene.

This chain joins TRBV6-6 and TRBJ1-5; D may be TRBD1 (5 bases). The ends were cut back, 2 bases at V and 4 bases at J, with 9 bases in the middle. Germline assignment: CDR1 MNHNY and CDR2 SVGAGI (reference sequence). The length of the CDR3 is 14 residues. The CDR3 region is CASSYNPGNQPQHF. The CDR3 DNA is TGTGCCAGCAGTTACAATCCAGGGAATCAGCCCCAGCATTTT.